The T cell receptor beta chain described here comes from a study of blood T cell repertoires in COVID-19. Germline CDR1 is SGHTA and CDR2 is FQGNSA. The CDR3 covers 13 residues. V was trimmed by 7 bases and J by 4 bases, leaving 14 bases between them. Sequenced by immunoSEQ multiplex PCR; TCRdb stores in-frame clones only, minus some. The sample shows 300,000 to 400,000 clones, approximately 88% of them seen only once. The receptor's source is a woman between 50 and 59 years old with active or convalescent COVID-19. Sequenced: peripheral blood. The J gene is TRBJ2-7, the V gene TRBV7-2; D perhaps matches TRBD2 (5 bases). The CDR3 DNA sequence: TGTGCCAGCATCACCCGTGCGGGTTACGAGCAGTACTTC. It encodes CASITRAGYEQYF.